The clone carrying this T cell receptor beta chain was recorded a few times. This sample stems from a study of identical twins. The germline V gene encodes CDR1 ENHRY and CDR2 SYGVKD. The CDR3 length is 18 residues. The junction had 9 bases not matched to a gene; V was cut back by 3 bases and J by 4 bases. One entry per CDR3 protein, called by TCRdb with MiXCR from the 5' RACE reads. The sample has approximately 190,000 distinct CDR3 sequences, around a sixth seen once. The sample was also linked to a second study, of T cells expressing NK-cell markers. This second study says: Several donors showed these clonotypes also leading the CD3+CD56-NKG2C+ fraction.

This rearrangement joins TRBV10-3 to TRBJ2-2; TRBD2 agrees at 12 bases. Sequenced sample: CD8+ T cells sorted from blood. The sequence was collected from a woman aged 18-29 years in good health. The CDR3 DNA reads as TGTGCCATCAGTGACCCCCTAGCGGGGGGGCCCGTCACCGGGGAGCTGTTTTTT. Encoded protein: CAISDPLAGGPVTGELFF.